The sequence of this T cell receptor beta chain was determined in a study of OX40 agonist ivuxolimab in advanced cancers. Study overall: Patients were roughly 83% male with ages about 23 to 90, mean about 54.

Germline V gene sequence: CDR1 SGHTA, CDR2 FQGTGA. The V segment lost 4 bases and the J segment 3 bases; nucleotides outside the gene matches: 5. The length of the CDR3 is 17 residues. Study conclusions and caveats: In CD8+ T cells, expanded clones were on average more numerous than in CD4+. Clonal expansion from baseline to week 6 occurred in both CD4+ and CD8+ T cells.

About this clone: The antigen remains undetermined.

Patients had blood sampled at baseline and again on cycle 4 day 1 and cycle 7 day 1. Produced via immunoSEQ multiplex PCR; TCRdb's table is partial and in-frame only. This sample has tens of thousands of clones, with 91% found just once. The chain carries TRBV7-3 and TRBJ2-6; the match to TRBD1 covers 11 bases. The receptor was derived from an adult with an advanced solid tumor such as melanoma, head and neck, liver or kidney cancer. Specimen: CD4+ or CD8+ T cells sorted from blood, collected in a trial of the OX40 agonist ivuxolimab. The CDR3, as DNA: TGTGCCAGCAGCTCCCAGGACAGGGGGCTTGGGGCCAACGTCCTGACTTTC. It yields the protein CASSSQDRGLGANVLTF.